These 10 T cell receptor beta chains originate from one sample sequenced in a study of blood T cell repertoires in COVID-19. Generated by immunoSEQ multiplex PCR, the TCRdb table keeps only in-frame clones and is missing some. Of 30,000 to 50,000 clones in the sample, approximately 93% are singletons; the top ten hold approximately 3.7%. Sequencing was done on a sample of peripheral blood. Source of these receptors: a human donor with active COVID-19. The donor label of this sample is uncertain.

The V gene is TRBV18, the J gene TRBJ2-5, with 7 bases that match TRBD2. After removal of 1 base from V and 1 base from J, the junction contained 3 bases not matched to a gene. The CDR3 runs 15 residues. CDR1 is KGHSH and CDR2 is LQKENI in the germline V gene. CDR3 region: CASSPLGTTQETQYF. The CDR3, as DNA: TGTGCCAGCTCACCACTAGGGACTACCCAAGAGACCCAGTACTTC. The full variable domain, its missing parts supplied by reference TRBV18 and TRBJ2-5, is NAGVMQNPRHLVRRRGQEARLRCSPMKGHSHVYWYRQLPEEGLKFMVYLQKENIIDESGMPKERFSAEFPKEGPSILRIQQVVRGDSAAYFCASSPLGTTQETQYFGPGTRLLVL.

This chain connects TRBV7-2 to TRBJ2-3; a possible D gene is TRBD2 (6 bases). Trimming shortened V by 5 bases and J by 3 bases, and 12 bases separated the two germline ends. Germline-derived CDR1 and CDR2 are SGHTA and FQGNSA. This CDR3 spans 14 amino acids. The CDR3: CASSDPSGTDTQYF. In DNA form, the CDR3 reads TGTGCCAGCAGCGACCCCAGCGGGACAGATACGCAGTATTTT.

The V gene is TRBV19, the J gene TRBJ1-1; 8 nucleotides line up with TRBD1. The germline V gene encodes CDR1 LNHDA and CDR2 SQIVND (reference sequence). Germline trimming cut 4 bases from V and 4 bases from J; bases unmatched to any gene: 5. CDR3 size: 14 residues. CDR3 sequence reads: CASSTDRGSTEAFF. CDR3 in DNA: TGTGCCAGTAGTACCGACAGGGGAAGCACTGAAGCTTTCTTT.

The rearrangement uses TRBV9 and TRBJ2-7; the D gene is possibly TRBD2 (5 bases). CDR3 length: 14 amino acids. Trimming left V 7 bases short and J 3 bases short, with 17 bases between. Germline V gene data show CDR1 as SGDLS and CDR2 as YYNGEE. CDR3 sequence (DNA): TGTGCCAGCGGAGCGGACCAAGACTACTACGAGCAGTACTTC. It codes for CASGADQDYYEQYF. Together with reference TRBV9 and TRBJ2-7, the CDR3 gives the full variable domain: DSGVTQTPKHLITATGQRVTLRCSPRSGDLSVYWYQQSLDQGLQFLIQYYNGEERAKGNILERFSAQQFPDLHSELNLSSLELGDSALYFCASGADQDYYEQYFGPGTRLTVT.

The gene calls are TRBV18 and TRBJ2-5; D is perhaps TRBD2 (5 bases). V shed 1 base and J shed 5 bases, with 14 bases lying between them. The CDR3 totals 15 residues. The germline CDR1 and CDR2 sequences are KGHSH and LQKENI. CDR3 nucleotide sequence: TGTGCCAGCTCACCACGTCTAGCTGGAACGGAGACCCAGTACTTC. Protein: CASSPRLAGTETQYF.

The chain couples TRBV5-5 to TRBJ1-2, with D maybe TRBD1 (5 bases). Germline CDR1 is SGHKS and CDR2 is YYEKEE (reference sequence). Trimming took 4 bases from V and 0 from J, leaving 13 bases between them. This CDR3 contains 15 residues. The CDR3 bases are TGTGCCAGCAGCCATCCGGACATCCCTAACTATGGCTACACCTTC. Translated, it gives CASSHPDIPNYGYTF.

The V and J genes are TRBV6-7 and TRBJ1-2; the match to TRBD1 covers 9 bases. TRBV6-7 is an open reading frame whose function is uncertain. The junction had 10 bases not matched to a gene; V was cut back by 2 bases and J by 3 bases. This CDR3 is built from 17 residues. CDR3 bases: TGTGCCAGCAGTTACCCTCTCCGACAGGGGGTAGACTATGGCTACACCTTC. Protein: CASSYPLRQGVDYGYTF.

The CDR3 loop reads CASSRDRESTEAFF. The CDR3 region has the DNA TGTGCCAGCAGTCGGGACAGGGAGTCCACTGAAGCTTTCTTT. This chain links TRBV6-4 with TRBJ1-1; 9 positions match TRBD1. The CDR3 loop spans 14 amino acids. Germline V gene sequence: CDR1 MRHNA, CDR2 SNTAGT. V lost 5 bases to trimming and J lost 4 bases; unmatched junction nucleotides: 5.

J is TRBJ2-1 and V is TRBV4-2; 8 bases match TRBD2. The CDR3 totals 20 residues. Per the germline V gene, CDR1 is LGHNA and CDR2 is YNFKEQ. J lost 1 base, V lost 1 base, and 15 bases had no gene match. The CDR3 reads CASSQAWAGGIPGSYNEQFF. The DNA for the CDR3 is TGTGCCAGCAGCCAAGCTTGGGCGGGAGGTATCCCGGGGTCCTACAATGAGCAGTTCTTC.

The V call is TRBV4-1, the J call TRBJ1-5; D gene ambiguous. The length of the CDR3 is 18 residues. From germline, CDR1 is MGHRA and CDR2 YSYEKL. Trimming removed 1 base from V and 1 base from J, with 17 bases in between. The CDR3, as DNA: TGCGCCAGCAGCCAAGGGTCAACGTACTATGGAAGCAATCAGCCCCAGCATTTT. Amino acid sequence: CASSQGSTYYGSNQPQHF.